This TCR beta chain derives from a study of blood T cell repertoires in COVID-19 (TCRdb year 2020). Background on the whole study: The collaborator samples originated in the United States, Italy and Spain and spanned the acute and convalescent phases of COVID-19. The prospective study material was composed of cDNA or gDNA derived from T cells, B-cell-depleted T cells, or PBMCs. The dataset comprised deeply sampled blood TCRbeta repertoires from subjects exposed to, actively infected with, or recovered from COVID-19. The repertoires were released in a freely available public database meant as a resource for research on the immune response to SARS-CoV-2. The samples were drawn from two sources: the first 160 participants of the ongoing ImmuneRACE study, and 1,000 to 1,500 subjects contributed by 6 global collaborators. Nearly every sample came with metadata listing a de-identified subject ID, COVID-19 status, age in years and sex. Where available, HLA class I and class II types were obtained from metadata supplied by the sample provider rather than from assay-based typing.

To note about this clone: This receptor's antigen is unknown. There are no base qualities to consult, and no much larger clone falls within one base.

TCRbeta CDR3 regions were amplified from genomic DNA using the immunoSEQ Assay, a bias-controlled multiplex PCR. Per the source publication's procedure: The number of nucleated cells in each sample was estimated by amplification of reference gene primers within the assay. To quantify the absolute abundance of each unique TCRbeta CDR3 rearrangement, sequence reads were collapsed and filtered. For each sample, productive Simpson clonality was calculated as the square root of Simpson's diversity index over productive rearrangements. The clones in this table, taken by TCRdb from immuneACCESS, are in-frame only. Not every clone is retained; where verified, under half of the shortfall comes from an unresolved V gene, and the cause of the rest is unknown. V, J and clone size reflect that table, while D and trimming were determined from the DNA. The sample data list some 220,000 clones, and nearly 85% of these were observed just once. Around 5.2% of the sample comes from the top ten.

The CDR3 holds 14 amino acids from the cysteine to the phenylalanine. Only CDR3 DNA remains: 42 bases, in frame from the first base. The germline V end is reduced by 6 bases and the J end by 6 bases; junction bases left unmatched: 7. For CDR1 and CDR2, the germline V gene lists LGHNA and YNFKEQ. Each collaborating institution followed its own protocols to collect whole blood in K2EDTA tubes. Collaborator samples were shipped for TCRbeta analysis as frozen whole blood, isolated PBMCs, or DNA extracted from either sample type. What the study reported, not specific to this receptor: The amount of clinical and demographic metadata varied by source and participant and was provided uncurated.

The V and J genes are TRBV4-2 and TRBJ2-7; 11 middle bases align to TRBD2. This TCR was sampled from a human donor in a cohort sampled during active COVID-19. The sequencing input was peripheral blood. The nucleotide sequence is given as TGTGCCAGCAGACTAGCGGGGGACTTGGGCGAGCAGTACTTC. This codes for CASRLAGDLGEQYF.